The 18 T cell receptor beta chains in this list originate from one sample, sequenced in a study of T-cell reconstitution after alpha-beta-depleted transplantation in children. The TCRbeta library incorporated unique molecular identifiers. MiXCR, run by TCRdb on the PCR reads, gives a single entry per CDR3 protein. The repertoire holds about 190,000 distinct CDR3 sequences, with over 8.5% as singletons. The input for sequencing was PBMCs, taken before TCRalphabeta/CD19-depleted stem cell transplant. The receptors originated from a boy aged 2-15 years with acute myeloid leukemia, due to receive a stem cell transplant.

This clonotype was recorded at least ten times. J is TRBJ1-3 and V is TRBV7-6, with unresolved D. Trimming removed 5 bases at V and 3 bases at J, with 8 bases between. CDR1 is SGHVS and CDR2 is FNYEAQ in the germline V gene. There are 13 residues in the CDR3. CDR3 amino acids: CASSHYSGNTIYF. The CDR3, as DNA: TGTGCCAGCAGCCATTACAGTGGAAACACCATATATTTT. The full variable domain, completed using reference TRBV7-6 and TRBJ1-3, is GAGVSQSPRYKVTKRGQDVALRCDPISGHVSLYWYRQALGQGPEFLTYFNYEAQQDKSGLPNDRFSAERPEGSISTLTIQRTEQRDSAMYRCASSHYSGNTIYFGEGSWLTVV.

This clonotype has at least ten counts. This chain joins TRBV5-1 and TRBJ2-7, with 10 positions matching TRBD2. The length of the CDR3 is 15 residues. V lost 0 bases and J lost 6; bases outside the gene matches: 6. Germline V gene data show CDR1 as SGHRS and CDR2 as YFSETQ. CDR3 protein: CASSLGLAGAGEQYF. In DNA form, the CDR3 reads TGCGCCAGCAGCTTGGGGCTAGCGGGAGCAGGCGAGCAGTACTTC.

This clonotype was observed once. The junction departs from germline at one end; a sequencing error may be responsible. The chain uses TRBV12-3 or TRBV12-4 and TRBJ2-3; 8 positions agree with TRBD2. The length of the CDR3 is 14 residues. The CDR3 is CASSLAGLPDTQYF. The CDR3 bases are TGTGCCAGTAGTTTAGCGGGACTGCCAGATACGCAGTATTTT.

This clonotype is medium-sized within its sample. J is TRBJ2-2 and V is TRBV7-9; D is possibly TRBD1 (6 bases). Trimming stripped 1 base from V and 6 bases from J, with 9 bases between. The germline CDR1 and CDR2 sequences are SEHNR and FQNEAQ (reference sequence). The CDR3 covers 14 residues. The CDR3 bases are TGTGCCAGCAGCTTAGGGAGGACAGCCGGGGAGCTGTTTTTT. Protein: CASSLGRTAGELFF.

This clonotype was found many times. The J gene is TRBJ2-3, the V gene TRBV20-1, with 12 bases matching TRBD2. Germline V CDR1 and CDR2: DFQATT, SNEGSKA (reference sequence). The CDR3 consists of 15 residues. Trimming removed 7 bases from V and 3 bases from J; junction bases left unmatched: 8. The CDR3 region is CSVNPSGRGTDTQYF. As DNA, the CDR3 is TGCAGTGTTAACCCTAGCGGGAGGGGGACAGATACGCAGTATTTT.

This clonotype was recorded many times. DNA for the CDR3: TGCGCCAGCAGCCCGGGGACAGGGATCACTGAAGCTTTCTTT. This codes for CASSPGTGITEAFF. The V gene is TRBV5-1, the J gene TRBJ1-1; 9 bases map to TRBD1. The CDR3 extends over 14 amino acids. V was pared by 4 bases and J by 4 bases, with 5 bases of the junction left unmatched. Germline V gene data show CDR1 as SGHRS and CDR2 as YFSETQ. The whole variable domain, remainder taken from reference TRBV5-1 and TRBJ1-1, is KAGVTQTPRYLIKTRGQQVTLSCSPISGHRSVSWYQQTPGQGLQFLFEYFSETQRNKGNFPGRFSGRQFSNSRSEMNVSTLELGDSALYLCASSPGTGITEAFFGQGTRLTVV.

This clonotype was picked up many times. V and J are TRBV5-1 and TRBJ1-2; 8 bases fit TRBD1. The CDR3 spans 16 residues. The V segment lost 5 bases and the J segment 6 bases; nucleotides outside the gene matches: 15. Germline V lookup: CDR1 SGHRS, CDR2 YFSETQ. CDR3 nucleotides: TGCGCCAGCAGAACTCCCTACCAGGGGGCAGGGCATGGCTACACCTTC. Translation gives CASRTPYQGAGHGYTF.

This clonotype was counted ten times or more. The V call is TRBV20-1, the J call TRBJ1-4, with unresolved D. Trimming cost V 3 bases and J 8 bases, with 10 bases left between them. Germline-derived CDR1 and CDR2 are DFQATT and SNEGSKA (reference sequence). This CDR3 has 12 amino acids. Here the CDR3 reads CSASVSEEKLFF. CDR3 DNA: TGCAGTGCTAGTGTCAGTGAGGAAAAACTGTTTTTT.

There are many counts of this clonotype. The V and J genes are TRBV4-1 and TRBJ2-2, with a possible D match to TRBD2 (8 bases). Germline V gene sequence: CDR1 MGHRA, CDR2 YSYEKL. The CDR3 totals 17 residues. V lost 3 bases to trimming and J lost 0 bases, with 14 bases between them. CDR3 sequence (DNA): TGCGCCAGCAGCCATTCGGGGGGGACAGCGAACACCGGGGAGCTGTTTTTT. Protein sequence: CASSHSGGTANTGELFF.

Worth noting for this clonotype: This may be a read error, as it is one base from a much larger clone. The chain employs TRBV12-3 or TRBV12-4 and TRBJ2-5, with D possibly TRBD1 on 5 matching bases. V dropped 5 bases and J dropped 4 bases, with 14 bases sitting between them. The CDR3 runs to 14 residues. CDR3 sequence (DNA): TGTGCCAGCAGTATTAGACAGCAAACAGAGACCCAGTACTTC. Amino acid sequence: CASSIRQQTETQYF.

This clonotype has a count of ten or more. As DNA, the CDR3 is TGCGCCAGCAGGTCACAGGGGGCGGTTTACACTGAAGCTTTCTTT. This translates into CASRSQGAVYTEAFF. The rearrangement joins TRBV5-1 to TRBJ1-1, with 9 bases matching TRBD1. Trimming cost V 5 bases and J 3 bases; bases outside gene matches: 8. Germline assignment: CDR1 SGHRS and CDR2 YFSETQ. The CDR3 loop spans 15 amino acids.

This clonotype was found many times. The chain has TRBV15 and TRBJ1-3, with D uncertain. CDR3 size: 14 residues. Germline CDR1 is LNHNV and CDR2 is YYDKDF (reference sequence). Deletions cut 1 base from V and 0 bases from J, with 4 bases between. The CDR3, as DNA: TGTGCCACCAGCAGAGGTGACTCTGGAAACACCATATATTTT. It yields the protein CATSRGDSGNTIYF.

This clonotype appeared many times. The V gene is TRBV7-8, the J gene TRBJ1-2; D gene uncertain. The V and J ends lost 1 base and 6 bases respectively, with 15 bases between them. This CDR3 is built from 15 residues. The V gene's germline CDR1 is SGHVS and CDR2 FQNEAQ. The CDR3 DNA is TGTGCCAGCAGCTTAGGGGCAGGCAGGACCAATGGCTACACCTTC. This translates into CASSLGAGRTNGYTF.

This clonotype was counted at least ten times. V usage is TRBV29-1 and J usage is TRBJ1-1, with D unresolved. Per germline, CDR1 SQVTM and CDR2 ANQGSEA. The CDR3 is 13 residues long. V was pared by 3 bases and J by 1 base, with 9 bases between. CDR3 bases: TGCAGCGTTGATATTATAGGGAACACTGAAGCTTTCTTT. It translates to CSVDIIGNTEAFF.

This clonotype was seen at least ten times. The genes are TRBV10-3 and TRBJ2-2; 7 bases map to TRBD2. The CDR3 runs to 12 residues. The V segment lost 10 bases and the J segment 6 bases; nucleotides outside the gene matches: 5. Germline V gives CDR1 ENHRY, CDR2 SYGVKD. The CDR3 DNA sequence: TGTGCCACCGGGGAGGGCCCCGGGGAGCTGTTTTTT. This sequence encodes CATGEGPGELFF.

The sample holds many counts of this clonotype. This chain links TRBV27 with TRBJ2-1; D call uncertain. In germline, CDR1 is MNHEY, CDR2 SMNVEV (reference sequence). Trimming stripped 3 bases from V and 7 bases from J, with 10 bases between. CDR3 length: 13 residues. CDR3 DNA sequence: TGTGCCAGCAGTTTCCCTAGTCGGAATGAGCAGTTCTTC. Translation gives CASSFPSRNEQFF.

This clonotype appeared many times. The chain is built from TRBV6-1 and TRBJ2-2; D ambiguous. V dropped 6 bases and J dropped 7 bases, with 12 bases sitting between them. The CDR3 is 13 amino acids. Germline lookup yields CDR1 MNHNS and CDR2 SASEGT. CDR3 protein: CASSKSSSGELFF. CDR3 DNA sequence: TGTGCCAGCAGCAAATCAAGCAGCGGGGAGCTGTTTTTT.

The J gene is TRBJ2-3, the V gene TRBV20-1, with 7 bases aligning to TRBD2. The CDR3 runs to 12 residues. CDR1 DFQATT and CDR2 SNEGSKA come from the germline V gene (reference sequence). The J segment lost 2 bases and the V segment lost 6 bases, leaving 2 bases of the junction unmatched. This chain's CDR3 is CSAAGATDTQYF. In DNA, the CDR3 is TGCAGTGCCGCGGGAGCCACAGATACGCAGTATTTT.